This T cell receptor beta chain was identified in a study of T cells in Graves' hyperthyroidism and ophthalmopathy. With a duration under 2 months, the hyperthyroidism was newly diagnosed in patients aged 18 to 65. Exclusion of a patient resulted from uncontrolled infection, other autoimmune disease, pregnancy or lactation. Only a few counts were recorded for this clonotype. Amplification yielded TCR beta CDR3 regions, with RNA transcripts as the source. Primed by the HTBI set, a first-round RT-PCR was run on the TCR CDR3. TCRdb called the multiplex PCR reads again in MiXCR, with one record for every CDR3 protein. The table records around 300,000 distinct CDR3 sequences, 12% to 15% of them present only once. This CDR3 is built from 15 residues. Germline V CDR1 and CDR2: SGDLS, YYNGEE. The trim removed 5 bases at V and 1 base at J, leaving 7 bases unmatched.

V and J are TRBV9 and TRBJ2-3; 7 bases are a match to TRBD1. The sequenced sample consisted of blood. The receptor comes from a woman in her forties or fifties with Graves' hyperthyroidism that later progressed to Graves' ophthalmopathy. As DNA, the CDR3 is TGTGCCAGCAGACCTACAGGGGCCCGCACAGATACGCAGTATTTT. It yields the protein CASRPTGARTDTQYF.